The TCR beta chain described here comes from a study of T-cell reconstitution after alpha-beta-depleted transplantation in children (dated by TCRdb to between 2015 and 2016). The study in broad terms: Using TCR repertoire profiling, the study quantitatively followed how T-cell immune reconstitution unfolded in children after TCRalphabeta/CD19-depleted allogeneic hematopoietic cell transplantation.

The germline V gene encodes CDR1 SGHRS and CDR2 YFSETQ. V lost 4 bases and J lost 0 bases; the stretch between them is 13 bases long. From the cysteine through the phenylalanine, the CDR3 covers 15 amino acids. The retained sequence is limited to the CDR3, 45 bases, with the frame set at the first base. With respect to this clonotype: The target of this receptor is not known. No much larger clonotype is one base removed from it; base qualities were not supplied.

The library was produced with PCR. TCRdb names Illumina HiSeq 2500 as the instrument used. TCR library preparation used molecular barcoding, with unique molecular identifiers applied to normalize quantification of the TCRbeta repertoire. Clones were called with MiXCR by TCRdb after fastp trimmed the public reads at Q25, and only in-frame beta chains were retained. When rows share a CDR3 protein, they turn into one entry using the most common DNA and genes. The table for this sample lists just over 350,000 distinct CDR3 sequences; less than 15% of them were counted only once. The ten largest account for about 4% of the sample.

Sample: PBMCs, taken from the stem cell graft. The sequence is built from TRBV5-1 and TRBJ2-5; the D gene cannot be named for sure. The sequence was collected from a human donor who donated a stem cell graft to a child with Fanconi anemia. The sequence in DNA is TGCGCCAGCAGCACACAGACTCGGTACCAAGAGACCCAGTACTTC. Its translation is CASSTQTRYQETQYF.